This T cell receptor (beta chain) comes out of a study of blood T cell repertoires in COVID-19. In the study overall: T cells, B-cell-depleted T cells, or PBMCs supplied cDNA or gDNA.

Using immunoSEQ multiplex PCR, the repertoire was profiled, and TCRdb retains in-frame clones only, with some absent. This sample yields 150,000 to 200,000 clones, of which approximately 81% are seen a single time; more than 14% belongs to the top ten. This clonotype originated in a woman aged 70 to 79 with COVID-19, enrolled during active disease. Sequences were obtained from peripheral blood.

The CDR3 bases are TGCGCCAGCAGCTGGCCCACAGGTTATGGCTACACCTTC. Encoded protein: CASSWPTGYGYTF. The genes are TRBV5-1 and TRBJ1-2, with a weak D call TRBD1 (5 bases). Germline-derived CDR1 and CDR2 are SGHRS and YFSETQ. There are 13 residues in the CDR3. Trimming removed 3 bases at V and 5 bases at J, with 11 bases between.